These 3 T cell receptor beta chains originate from one sample sequenced in a study of T cells after yellow fever vaccination. One entry per CDR3 protein results from TCRdb running MiXCR on the 5' RACE reads. The data contain some 500,000 distinct CDR3 sequences, approximately 13% of them seen just once; the ten biggest clones take up over 12%. Source: PBMCs, taken on the day of the yellow fever booster vaccination. These receptor sequences come from a man aged 30-40 years who received the YFV17D yellow fever vaccine.

The chain employs TRBV20-1 and TRBJ2-1; 14 bases fit TRBD2. This CDR3 has 15 residues. Germline V gives CDR1 DFQATT, CDR2 SNEGSKA (reference sequence). The CDR3: CSARMGLAGVSEQFF. The CDR3 DNA follows: TGCAGCGCCCGAATGGGACTAGCGGGAGTAAGTGAGCAGTTCTTC.

This clonotype was counted only a few times. V is TRBV20-1 and J is TRBJ2-5, with 10 bases aligning to TRBD2. Looked up from germline, CDR1 is DFQATT and CDR2 is SNEGSKA (reference sequence). Trimming cost V 5 bases and J 4 bases; bases outside gene matches: 10. The CDR3 is 15 residues long. The CDR3 sequence is CSAPPLAGGGETQYF. The CDR3 bases are TGCAGTGCTCCTCCATTAGCGGGAGGAGGAGAGACCCAGTACTTC.

The rearrangement links TRBV20-1 to TRBJ2-1, with a tentative D call TRBD2 (6 bases). The germline V gene encodes CDR1 DFQATT and CDR2 SNEGSKA (reference sequence). V was clipped by 6 bases and J by 10 bases, with 13 bases between them. The CDR3 totals 11 residues. CDR3 sequence: CSAPGTPEQFF. The CDR3 DNA reads as TGCAGTGCCCCAGGGACTCCAGAGCAGTTCTTC.